This T cell receptor beta chain was sequenced for a study of blood T cell repertoires in COVID-19. The CDR3 is made up of 16 amino acids. CDR1 is MNHEY and CDR2 is SVGAGI in the germline V gene. V dropped 0 bases and J dropped 5; count of bases not matched to a gene: 7. The assay was immunoSEQ multiplex PCR, and TCRdb's table has in-frame clones only and misses some. The sample shows 25,000 to 35,000 clones, about 84% of them seen only once. This clonotype was sampled from a woman aged 55-70 years with acute or convalescent COVID-19. The V call is TRBV6-5, the J call TRBJ2-5; 9 positions match TRBD2. The sequenced material came from peripheral blood. The CDR3 sequence: CASSYSRRGGRETQYF. The CDR3 DNA follows: TGTGCCAGCAGTTACTCGCGGCGGGGGGGGAGGGAGACCCAGTACTTC.